The subject of this entry is one TCR beta chain. Its target is not known. The CDR3 loop spans 13 amino acids. V lost 0 bases, J lost 10 bases, and 8 bases lay in between. Germline CDR1 and CDR2: SGHKS and YYEKEE (reference sequence). This entry is derived from a study of T cell repertoires in cytomegalovirus infection. Study at large: The public TCR beta signatures pointed to both CMV infection and matching HLA type. Whole-study results and caveats: Accumulated public TCR beta family frequency recognized individuals carrying CMV together with the relevant HLA.

Each CDR3 protein gets one entry after TCRdb re-called the reads with MiXCR. This table has 700,000 to 850,000 distinct CDR3 sequences, over 25% appearing once. The clonotype was recovered from a human donor in good health (CMV status not recorded). Some clones in this sample may be carry-over from other donors' samples. This chain links TRBV5-5 with TRBJ1-6; D is uncertain. The sequencing here drew on cultured CD8+ T cells from PBMCs, taken from culture after CMV antigen stimulation. CDR3 sequence reads: CASSLATDSPLHF. CDR3 sequence (DNA): TGTGCCAGCAGCTTGGCCACGGACTCACCCCTCCACTTT.